This record looks at one T cell receptor (beta chain) sequence and its context. Antigen specificity is unknown. The ends lost 5 bases at V and 0 bases at J; junction bases unmatched: 4. There are 14 residues in the CDR3. Germline lookup yields CDR1 DFQATT and CDR2 SNEGSKA (reference sequence). Sample-barcoded 5' priming and a J-beta primer mix drove a second PCR of about 7 to 11 cycles. TCRdb re-called the 5' RACE reads with MiXCR, one entry per CDR3 protein. Here the sample spans just over 800,000 distinct CDR3 sequences, about 62% being singletons. This record belongs to a study of blood T cells in healthy people across ages. Regarding the study as a whole: The fall in TCR beta diversity per million T cells was roughly linear with age.

V is TRBV20-1 and J is TRBJ2-1; 7 nucleotides match TRBD2. Sample: blood. The TCR originated in a man aged 30 to 39 in good health. The CDR3, as DNA: TGCAGTGCTCGGGGACTATCCTCCTACAATGAGCAGTTCTTC. This gives the protein CSARGLSSYNEQFF.